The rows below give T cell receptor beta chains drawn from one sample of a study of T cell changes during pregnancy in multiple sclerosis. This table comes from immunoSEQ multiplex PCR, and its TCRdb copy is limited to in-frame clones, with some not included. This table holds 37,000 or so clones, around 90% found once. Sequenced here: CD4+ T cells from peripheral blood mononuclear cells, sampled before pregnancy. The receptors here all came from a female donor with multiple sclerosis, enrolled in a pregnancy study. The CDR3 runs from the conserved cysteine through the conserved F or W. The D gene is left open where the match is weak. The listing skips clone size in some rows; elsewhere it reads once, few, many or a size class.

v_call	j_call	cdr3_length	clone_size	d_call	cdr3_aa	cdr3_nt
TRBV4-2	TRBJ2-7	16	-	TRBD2	CASSHGELADTYEQYF	TGTGCCAGCAGCCACGGGGAACTAGCGGACACCTACGAGCAGTACTTC
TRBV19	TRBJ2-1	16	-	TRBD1	CASNKGGSGRGHEQFF	TGTGCCAGCAATAAAGGTGGGAGCGGAAGGGGGCATGAGCAGTTCTTC
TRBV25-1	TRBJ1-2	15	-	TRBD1	CASSETGGLLNGYTF	TGTGCCAGCAGTGAAACAGGGGGTCTGTTGAATGGCTACACCTTC
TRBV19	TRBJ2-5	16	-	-	CASSIKPHELVKTQYF	TGTGCCAGTAGTATAAAACCCCACGAGCTTGTGAAGACCCAGTACTTC
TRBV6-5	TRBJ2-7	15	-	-	CASSSIQVPRYEQYF	TGTGCCAGCAGTTCCATACAGGTCCCTCGCTACGAGCAGTACTTC
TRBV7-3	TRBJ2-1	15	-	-	CASSLDSGRYNEQFF	TGTGCCAGCAGCTTAGATAGTGGGAGATACAATGAGCAGTTCTTC
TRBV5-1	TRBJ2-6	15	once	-	CASSFGGAGANVLTF	TGCGCCAGCAGCTTCGGAGGGGCTGGGGCCAACGTCCTGACTTTC
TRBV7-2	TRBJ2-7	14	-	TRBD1	CASSPGTGEGKQYF	TGTGCCAGCAGCCCCGGGACAGGGGAAGGGAAGCAGTACTTC
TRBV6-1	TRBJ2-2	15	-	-	CASSPRDTFTGELFF	TGTGCCAGCAGCCCTCGGGACACCTTCACCGGGGAGCTGTTTTTT
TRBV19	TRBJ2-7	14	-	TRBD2	CASSLLAGPYEQYF	TGTGCCAGTAGTCTCTTAGCGGGACCCTACGAGCAGTACTTC
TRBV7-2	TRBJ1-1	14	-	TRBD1	CASSAGQGNTEAFF	TGTGCCAGCAGCGCGGGACAGGGGAACACTGAAGCTTTCTTT
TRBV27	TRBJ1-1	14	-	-	CASSSKDRLKRAFF	TGTGCCAGCAGTTCCAAAGACAGGCTGAAGAGGGCTTTCTTT
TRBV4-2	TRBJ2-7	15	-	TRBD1	CASSQTGQTSYEQYF	TGTGCCAGCAGCCAAACGGGACAGACCTCCTACGAGCAGTACTTC
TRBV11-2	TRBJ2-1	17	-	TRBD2	CASSLVGAGGSYNEQFF	TGTGCCAGCAGCTTAGTTGGAGCGGGAGGGTCCTACAATGAGCAGTTCTTC
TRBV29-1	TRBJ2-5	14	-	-	CSVEGGRSMETQYF	TGCAGCGTTGAGGGGGGTAGGAGCATGGAGACCCAGTACTTC
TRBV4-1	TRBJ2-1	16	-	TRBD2	CASSQVGGTSTNEQFF	TGCGCCAGCAGCCAAGTAGGAGGGACTAGTACCAATGAGCAGTTCTTC
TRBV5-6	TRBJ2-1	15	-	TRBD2	CASSLYGTSLNEQFF	TGTGCCAGCAGTTTGTACGGGACTAGTCTCAATGAGCAGTTCTTC
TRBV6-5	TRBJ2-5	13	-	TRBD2	CASSYWEGETQYF	TGTGCCAGCAGTTACTGGGAGGGAGAGACCCAGTACTTC
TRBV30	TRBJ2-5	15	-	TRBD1	CAWSTLGQGEKTQYF	TGTGCCTGGAGTACCCTAGGACAGGGGGAAAAGACCCAGTACTTC
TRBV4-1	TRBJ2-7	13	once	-	CASSQDRLGEQYF	TGCGCCAGCAGCCAAGATCGACTCGGGGAGCAGTACTTC
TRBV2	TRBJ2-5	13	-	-	CASIHREQETQYF	TGTGCCAGCATCCATCGGGAACAAGAGACCCAGTACTTC
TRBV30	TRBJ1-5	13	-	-	CAWRRGYNQPQHF	TGTGCCTGGAGGCGGGGGTACAATCAGCCCCAGCATTTT
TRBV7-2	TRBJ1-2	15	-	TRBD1	CASSLGSGGGRGYTF	TGTGCCAGCAGCTTAGGTTCAGGGGGCGGTAGGGGCTACACCTTC
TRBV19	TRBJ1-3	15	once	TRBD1	CASSPGQGAGNTIYF	TGTGCCAGTAGCCCGGGACAGGGGGCTGGAAACACCATATATTTT
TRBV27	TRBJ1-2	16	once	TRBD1	CASSPGTGKVWAGYTF	TGTGCCAGCAGTCCCGGGACAGGGAAAGTCTGGGCTGGCTACACCTTC
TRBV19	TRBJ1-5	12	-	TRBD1	CASRGQGGPQHF	TGTGCCAGTAGGGGACAGGGTGGGCCCCAGCATTTT
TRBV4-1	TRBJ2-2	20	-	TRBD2	CASSQRGLAGGVVGTGELFF	TGCGCCAGCAGCCAACGGGGACTAGCGGGAGGAGTGGTAGGCACCGGGGAGCTGTTTTTT
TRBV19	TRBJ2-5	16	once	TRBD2	CASSTKGLAGGETQYF	TGTGCCAGTAGTACCAAGGGACTAGCGGGAGGAGAGACCCAGTACTTC
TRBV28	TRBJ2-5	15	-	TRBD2	CASSFLSGISETQYF	TGTGCCAGCAGTTTTCTTAGCGGGATATCAGAGACCCAGTACTTC
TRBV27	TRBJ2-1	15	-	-	CASSRGSGRNNEQFF	TGTGCCAGCAGTAGGGGTAGCGGACGAAACAATGAGCAGTTCTTC
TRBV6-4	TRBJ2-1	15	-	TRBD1	CASSDSTGGYNEQFF	TGTGCCAGCAGTGACTCCACAGGGGGCTACAATGAGCAGTTCTTC
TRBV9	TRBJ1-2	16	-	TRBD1	CASSGTGAKSNYGYTF	TGTGCCAGCAGCGGGACAGGGGCGAAGTCTAACTATGGCTACACCTTC
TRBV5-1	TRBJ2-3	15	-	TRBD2	CASSLVAGVGDTQYF	TGCGCCAGCAGCTTGGTAGCGGGAGTAGGAGATACGCAGTATTTT
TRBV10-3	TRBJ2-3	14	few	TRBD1	CAISGGQGTDTQYF	TGTGCCATCAGTGGGGGACAGGGGACAGATACGCAGTATTTT
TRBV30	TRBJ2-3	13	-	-	CAWRGAQGTTQYF	TGTGCCTGGAGGGGGGCCCAGGGAACTACGCAGTATTTT
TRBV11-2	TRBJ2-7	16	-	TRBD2	CASILGPSGRSYEQYF	TGTGCCAGCATCCTAGGGCCTAGCGGGCGATCCTACGAGCAGTACTTC
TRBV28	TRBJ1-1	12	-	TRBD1	CASSLDRNEAFF	TGTGCCAGCAGTCTGGACAGGAATGAAGCTTTCTTT
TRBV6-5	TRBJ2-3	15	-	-	CASSYRGWSTDTQYF	TGTGCCAGCAGTTACCGGGGGTGGTCCACAGATACGCAGTATTTT
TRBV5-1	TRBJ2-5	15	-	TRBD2	CASSLTSGSRETQYF	TGCGCCAGCAGCTTGACCAGCGGGAGTCGTGAGACCCAGTACTTC
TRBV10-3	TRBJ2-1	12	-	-	CAISRDSREQFF	TGTGCCATCAGTCGGGACTCTAGAGAGCAGTTCTTC
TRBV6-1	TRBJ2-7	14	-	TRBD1	CASTGRDSSYEQYF	TGTGCCAGCACCGGCCGGGACAGCTCCTACGAGCAGTACTTC
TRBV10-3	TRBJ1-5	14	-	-	CAISAGQPNQPQHF	TGTGCCATCAGTGCCGGACAGCCCAATCAGCCCCAGCATTTT
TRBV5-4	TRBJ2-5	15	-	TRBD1	CASSPGGQGEETQYF	TGTGCCAGCAGCCCGGGGGGACAGGGTGAAGAGACCCAGTACTTC
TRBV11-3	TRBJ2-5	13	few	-	CASSPDTGETQYF	TGTGCCAGCAGCCCGGACACTGGAGAGACCCAGTACTTC
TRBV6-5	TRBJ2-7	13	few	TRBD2	CASTRLAGDEQYF	TGTGCCAGCACTAGACTAGCGGGAGACGAGCAGTACTTC
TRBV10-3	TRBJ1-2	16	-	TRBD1	CAISESTGTGNYGYTF	TGTGCCATCAGTGAGTCGACCGGGACAGGGAACTATGGCTACACCTTC
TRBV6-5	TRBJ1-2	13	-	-	CASSYPGSYGYTF	TGTGCCAGCAGTTACCCAGGATCCTATGGCTACACCTTC
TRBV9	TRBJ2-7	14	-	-	CASSVGSSSYEQYF	TGTGCCAGCAGCGTAGGTAGCAGCTCCTACGAGCAGTACTTC
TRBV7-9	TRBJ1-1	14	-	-	CASSLDSRNTEAFF	TGTGCCAGCAGCTTAGATAGCCGGAACACTGAAGCTTTCTTT
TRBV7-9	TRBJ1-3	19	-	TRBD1	CASSLILQGALDPGNTIYF	TGTGCCAGCAGCTTAATCCTTCAGGGGGCACTCGATCCTGGAAACACCATATATTTT